Below, 32 T cell receptor beta chains from the same sample are listed, as sequenced in a study of blood T cell repertoires in COVID-19 (dated by TCRdb to the early 2020s). Library prep was done by the immunoSEQ multiplex PCR assay. Imported from immuneACCESS, the table was reduced by TCRdb to in-frame sequences with V and J called. These copies leave out some clones; in studies compared against another copy, an unresolved V gene accounts for under half, and the cause of the remainder is not known. The sample table contains 90,000 to 150,000 clones; only one count was recorded for 85% to 90% of them. The ten largest make up approximately 7.9% of the sample. The sample taken for sequencing was peripheral blood. The receptor source for this set is a man between 65 and 80 years old who had recovered from COVID-19.

This clone has just a few counts. The gene calls are TRBV5-1 and TRBJ2-1; weak D call: TRBD2 (5 bases). Germline loops: CDR1 SGHRS, CDR2 YFSETQ. The CDR3 runs 14 residues. With 1 base removed from V and 0 bases from J, the gap between germline ends came to 5 bases. The CDR3 DNA sequence: TGCGCCAGCAGCTTGAGCGGCTCCTACAATGAGCAGTTCTTC. Its protein is CASSLSGSYNEQFF.

The chain combines TRBV5-4 with TRBJ1-2; D is uncertain. This CDR3 is 13 amino acids long. Trimming pared 1 base from V and 7 bases from J, leaving 11 bases between. The V gene's germline CDR1 is SGHNT and CDR2 YYREEE (reference sequence). The CDR3 DNA is TGTGCCAGCAGCTTGCAGGTCGGCTCTGGCTACACCTTC. Its translation: CASSLQVGSGYTF.

This chain connects TRBV5-1 to TRBJ1-2; D is unclear. This CDR3 comprises 14 residues. The germline V and J ends were trimmed by 0 bases and 7 bases, with 13 bases remaining between them. Germline V gene lookup returns CDR1 SGHRS and CDR2 YFSETQ. In DNA form, the CDR3 reads TGCGCCAGCAGCTTGGAACGGACTACTGGTGGCTACACCTTC. Encoded protein: CASSLERTTGGYTF.

The rearrangement joins TRBV10-3 to TRBJ1-1; tentative D call: TRBD1 (6 bases). There are 14 residues in the CDR3. V lost 8 bases and J 4 bases, leaving 17 bases between the germline ends. Germline V CDR1 and CDR2: ENHRY, SYGVKD. The CDR3 coding sequence is TGTGCCATCGTCTTTACAGGGATCGTCACTGAAGCTTTCTTT. Translating gives CAIVFTGIVTEAFF.

J is TRBJ2-5 and V is TRBV5-1, with 13 bases fitting TRBD2. CDR1 SGHRS and CDR2 YFSETQ come from the germline V gene. This CDR3 has 16 amino acids. Germline trimming cut 4 bases from V and 5 bases from J; bases unmatched to any gene: 8. The DNA for the CDR3 is TGCGCCAGCAGCCGGACTAGCGGGGGCCCGGCGGAGACCCAGTACTTC. It encodes CASSRTSGGPAETQYF. Combining the CDR3 with reference TRBV5-1 and TRBJ2-5 gives the whole variable domain KAGVTQTPRYLIKTRGQQVTLSCSPISGHRSVSWYQQTPGQGLQFLFEYFSETQRNKGNFPGRFSGRQFSNSRSEMNVSTLELGDSALYLCASSRTSGGPAETQYFGPGTRLLVL.

J is TRBJ2-5 and V is TRBV24-1; D uncertain. CDR3 length: 13 residues. The V end lost 5 bases, the J end lost 1 base, and 7 bases lay between the germline ends. Germline values: CDR1 KGHDR, CDR2 SFDVKD. The CDR3 loop is CATSGGSQETQYF. CDR3 sequence (DNA): TGTGCCACCAGTGGCGGCAGCCAAGAGACCCAGTACTTC.

This sequence joins TRBV3-1 (or the pseudogene TRBV3-2) and TRBJ1-1; D gene uncertain. This CDR3 has 13 amino acids. V dropped 6 bases and J dropped 2 bases, with 10 bases sitting between them. The germline CDR1 and CDR2 sequences are LGHDT and YNNKEL (reference sequence). The CDR3 reads CASRRMINTEAFF. The CDR3 DNA sequence: TGTGCCAGCAGGAGGATGATAAACACTGAAGCTTTCTTT.

Comments on this clone: Other DNA sequences in the same sample also yield this CDR3. The genes are TRBV28 and TRBJ1-5, with D hard to call. The CDR3 is made up of 12 amino acids. The V end lost 4 bases, the J end lost 3 bases, and 4 bases lay between the germline ends. The germline V gene has CDR1 MDHEN and CDR2 SYDVKM. CDR3 loop: CASSSLNQPQHF. As DNA, the CDR3 is TGTGCCAGCAGTTCCCTCAATCAGCCCCAGCATTTT.

The chain couples TRBV2 to TRBJ2-3; a possible D gene is TRBD2 (6 bases). V lost 5 bases to trimming and J lost 5 bases, with 17 bases between them. From germline, CDR1 is SNHLY and CDR2 FYNNEI. The CDR3 spans 15 residues. Here the CDR3 DNA reads TGTGCCAGCAGTAGAGCGGGCCTTGCGTTAGATACGCAGTATTTT. It specifies CASSRAGLALDTQYF.

V usage is TRBV10-3 and J usage is TRBJ1-2; TRBD1 might be the D (6 bases). Germline-derived CDR1 and CDR2 are ENHRY and SYGVKD. The CDR3 is 15 amino acids. V lost 3 bases and J lost 0, with 11 bases in between. The CDR3 loop is CAISDSRGSNYGYTF. Here the CDR3 DNA reads TGTGCCATCAGTGATAGTAGGGGGTCTAACTATGGCTACACCTTC.

J is TRBJ2-7 and V is TRBV28; TRBD1 agrees at 10 bases. CDR1 is MDHEN, CDR2 SYDVKM, per germline. This CDR3 is 15 amino acids long. Trimming at V came to 4 bases and at J to 5 bases, leaving 8 bases not matched to a gene. In DNA form, the CDR3 reads TGTGCCAGCAGTTCTCCGGGACAGGGGTCCCACGAGCAGTACTTC. Its translation is CASSSPGQGSHEQYF.

V and J are TRBV5-1 and TRBJ1-6; possible D gene TRBD1, 6 bases. This CDR3 comprises 14 residues. Germline CDR1 is SGHRS and CDR2 is YFSETQ. The V end was cut by 3 bases, the J end by 8 bases, with 12 bases between. In nucleotides, the CDR3 is TGCGCCAGCAGCTCAGGGGCGATCGATTCACCCCTCCACTTT. It codes for CASSSGAIDSPLHF.

This sequence joins TRBV5-1 and TRBJ2-7, with 10 bases aligning to TRBD2. Germline V gene lookup returns CDR1 SGHRS and CDR2 YFSETQ. The CDR3 is 14 amino acids. V dropped 4 bases and J dropped 2; count of bases not matched to a gene: 3. The DNA of the CDR3 is TGCGCCAGCAGCCGGAGCGGGGGGGCCTACGAGCAGTACTTC. It is translated as CASSRSGGAYEQYF. Supplemented by reference TRBV5-1 and TRBJ2-7, the full variable domain reads KAGVTQTPRYLIKTRGQQVTLSCSPISGHRSVSWYQQTPGQGLQFLFEYFSETQRNKGNFPGRFSGRQFSNSRSEMNVSTLELGDSALYLCASSRSGGAYEQYFGPGTRLTVT.

The V gene is TRBV11-2, the J gene TRBJ1-1; D is unclear. The ends were cut back, 5 bases at V and 1 base at J, with 8 bases in the middle. Germline loops: CDR1 SGHAT, CDR2 FQNNGV. This CDR3 contains 13 residues. As DNA, the CDR3 is TGTGCCAGCAGCATACACCCGAACACTGAAGCTTTCTTT. Amino acids: CASSIHPNTEAFF.

This sequence joins TRBV2 and TRBJ1-2, with D possibly matching TRBD1 (5 bases). The V end was cut by 5 bases, the J end by 4 bases, with 17 bases between. The germline CDR1 and CDR2 sequences are SNHLY and FYNNEI. The CDR3 loop spans 15 amino acids. The CDR3 reads CASSLGQGGTYGYTF. CDR3 bases: TGTGCCAGCAGTCTAGGCCAGGGCGGTACCTATGGCTACACCTTC.

The gene calls are TRBV11-2 and TRBJ2-7; 8 bases line up with TRBD1. Germline CDR1 and CDR2: SGHAT and FQNNGV. The CDR3 has 16 residues. V gave up 4 bases and J gave up 5 bases; unmatched junction bases: 13. In DNA form, the CDR3 reads TGTGCCAGCAGCTCGGGGTGGGGGCAGGGGGCCCACGAGCAGTACTTC. Its translation: CASSSGWGQGAHEQYF.

This chain joins TRBV9 and TRBJ2-7; 10 positions agree with TRBD1. CDR3 size: 16 residues. V shed 4 bases, J shed 2 bases, and the junction held 9 bases outside the gene matches. Germline values: CDR1 SGDLS, CDR2 YYNGEE. As DNA, the CDR3 is TGTGCCAGCAGCCCACAGGGGACAGGGGTGGCCTACGAGCAGTACTTC. Protein product: CASSPQGTGVAYEQYF.

The rearrangement links TRBV28 to TRBJ2-7, with TRBD1 matching 10 bases. Germline lookup yields CDR1 MDHEN and CDR2 SYDVKM. This CDR3 region has 14 residues. V gave up 7 bases and J gave up 2 bases; unmatched junction bases: 5. CDR3 sequence: CASTQTGGPYEQYF. For the CDR3, the DNA is TGTGCCAGCACCCAGACAGGGGGCCCCTACGAGCAGTACTTC.

The chain has TRBV25-1 and TRBJ2-2; 8 bases line up with TRBD2. Germline CDR1 is MGHDK and CDR2 is SYGVNS. There are 18 residues in the CDR3. V lost 4 bases to trimming and J lost 0 bases; unmatched junction nucleotides: 10. CDR3 protein: CASSGQGTSGTNTGELFF. The CDR3 coding sequence is TGTGCCAGCAGTGGCCAGGGTACTAGCGGAACGAACACCGGGGAGCTGTTTTTT.

J is TRBJ2-3 and V is TRBV10-3, with TRBD2 matching over 14 bases. Losses at the gene ends were 6 bases for V and 4 bases for J; bases not matched to a gene: 6. CDR1 is ENHRY and CDR2 is SYGVKD in the germline V gene. The CDR3 runs 16 residues. This CDR3 is CAISRLAGGQPDTQYF. In DNA, the CDR3 is TGTGCCATCAGCCGACTAGCGGGAGGGCAACCAGATACGCAGTATTTT.

The V and J genes are TRBV6-5 and TRBJ1-4, with TRBD1 matching 8 bases. Germline values: CDR1 MNHEY, CDR2 SVGAGI. CDR3 length: 14 amino acids. The ends lost 3 bases at V and 7 bases at J; junction bases unmatched: 4. Here the CDR3 DNA reads TGTGCCAGCAGTTATCAGGGGGCGGGTGAAAAACTGTTTTTT. Protein: CASSYQGAGEKLFF.

CDR3 in amino acids: CASSTRLAGAIDTQYF. Here the CDR3 DNA reads TGTGCCAGCAGCACGAGACTAGCGGGAGCAATAGATACGCAGTATTTT. The genes are TRBV7-9 and TRBJ2-3; the match to TRBD2 covers 12 bases. J gave up 5 bases and V 5 bases, and 8 bases lay outside the gene matches. The CDR3 length is 16 residues. Germline lookup yields CDR1 SEHNR and CDR2 FQNEAQ (reference sequence).

This chain joins TRBV6-7 and TRBJ1-2; D is unclear. TRBV6-7 has ORF status, its function being uncertain. The CDR3 spans 16 residues. V was trimmed by 10 bases and J by 0 bases, leaving 21 bases between them. CDR3 loop: CAIDDGKERANYGYTF. The CDR3 nucleotides are TGTGCCATCGACGACGGAAAAGAGCGTGCTAACTATGGCTACACCTTC.

The rearrangement uses TRBV2 and TRBJ1-5; D perhaps matches TRBD1 (6 bases). The CDR3 sequence is 15 residues long. The germline gives CDR1 SNHLY, CDR2 FYNNEI. V shed 4 bases and J shed 6 bases, with 16 bases lying between them. In DNA, the CDR3 is TGTGCCAGCAGTGCTGGCAGGGGCGACGGTCAGCCCCAGCATTTT. Translating it yields CASSAGRGDGQPQHF.

The CDR3 DNA is TGTGCCAGCAGCTTGGCCCTAGCGCCTGAGACCCAGTACTTC. Translated: CASSLALAPETQYF. The chain carries TRBV5-4 and TRBJ2-5; tentatively, D is TRBD2 (6 bases). The CDR3 runs to 14 residues. Trimming pared 0 bases from V and 5 bases from J, leaving 11 bases between. Germline loops: CDR1 SGHNT, CDR2 YYREEE (reference sequence).

The rearrangement joins TRBV6-6 to TRBJ1-4; 7 bases align to TRBD1. Germline CDR1 and CDR2: MNHNY and SVGAGI (reference sequence). This CDR3 contains 14 residues. The ends lost 5 bases at V and 1 base at J; junction bases unmatched: 1. The CDR3 DNA is TGTGCCAGCAGTACAGGGGAAACTAATGAAAAACTGTTTTTT. Its protein product is CASSTGETNEKLFF.

Comment on this clone: Other nucleotide sequences in the sample specify the same CDR3. The rearrangement links TRBV5-1 to TRBJ1-1; D gene ambiguous. The CDR3 runs to 15 residues. CDR1 and CDR2 (germline): SGHRS, YFSETQ. The ends were cut back, 0 bases at V and 1 base at J, with 10 bases in the middle. Written as DNA, the CDR3 is TGCGCCAGCAGCTTGGAGGTCGGAGGGAACACTGAAGCTTTCTTT. Translating gives CASSLEVGGNTEAFF.

V is TRBV2 and J is TRBJ1-5, with 7 bases identical to TRBD1. Germline V lookup: CDR1 SNHLY, CDR2 FYNNEI. With V trimmed by 4 bases and J by 7 bases, 7 bases remained unmatched. This CDR3 has 14 residues. CDR3: CASSARDSRQPQHF. The CDR3 DNA is TGTGCCAGCAGTGCTCGGGACAGCAGACAGCCCCAGCATTTT.

The chain combines TRBV6-6 with TRBJ2-5; a possible D gene is TRBD1 (6 bases). The V and J ends lost 3 bases and 5 bases respectively, with 13 bases between them. The germline gives CDR1 MNHNY, CDR2 SVGAGI (reference sequence). The CDR3 is made up of 14 amino acids. CDR3 amino acids: CASSYDTRGETQYF. CDR3 nucleotides: TGTGCCAGCAGTTATGATACTAGGGGGGAGACCCAGTACTTC.

The chain is built from TRBV5-1 and TRBJ2-7; 7 positions match TRBD1. The CDR3 runs to 14 residues. V lost 2 bases, J lost 3 bases, and 5 bases stayed unmatched. Germline CDR1 reads SGHRS; CDR2 reads YFSETQ. CDR3 DNA: TGCGCCAGCAGCTTACGGACAGGACGCTACGAGCAGTACTTC. It codes for CASSLRTGRYEQYF.

This rearrangement joins TRBV30 to TRBJ1-1; TRBD1 matches 8 bases. This CDR3 region has 17 residues. After removal of 2 bases from V and 1 base from J, the junction contained 12 bases not matched to a gene. Germline V gene sequence: CDR1 GTSNPN, CDR2 SVGIG (reference sequence). For the CDR3, the DNA is TGTGCCTGGAGTATGGGACAGGCCAACTGGCGGAACACTGAAGCTTTCTTT. This encodes CAWSMGQANWRNTEAFF.

This chain joins TRBV28 and TRBJ2-1, with 9 bases fitting TRBD2. Germline CDR1 reads MDHEN; CDR2 reads SYDVKM. The V segment lost 4 bases and the J segment 6 bases; nucleotides outside the gene matches: 4. This CDR3 region has 14 residues. The CDR3 coding sequence is TGTGCCAGCAGTTCGATAGCGGGGGTCAATGAGCAGTTCTTC. This codes for CASSSIAGVNEQFF.